What follows are 29 T cell receptor beta chains derived from one specimen sequenced in a study of blood T cell repertoires in COVID-19. Measured with immunoSEQ multiplex PCR; TCRdb has only the in-frame clones, and not every one. Among roughly 19,000 clones listed, around 88% were seen once. The specimen sequenced was PBMCs or T cells enriched from blood (not recorded which). Every receptor here comes from a woman between 25 and 40 years old who had recovered from COVID-19.

The CDR3 DNA sequence: TGTGCCAGTAGTATGGGGGGGCCTAATGAAAAACTGTTTTTT. It translates to CASSMGGPNEKLFF. The chain couples TRBV19 to TRBJ1-4; a weak D match, TRBD1 (6 bases). This CDR3 region has 14 residues. Trimming removed 3 bases from V and 3 bases from J, with 8 bases in between. The germline V gene encodes CDR1 LNHDA and CDR2 SQIVND (reference sequence). Combining the CDR3 with reference TRBV19 and TRBJ1-4 gives the whole variable domain DGGITQSPKYLFRKEGQNVTLSCEQNLNHDAMYWYRQDPGQGLRLIYYSQIVNDFQKGDIAEGYSVSREKKESFPLTVTSAQKNPTAFYLCASSMGGPNEKLFFGSGTQLSVL.

V is TRBV6-4 and J is TRBJ1-2; D not certain. V shed 4 bases and J shed 4 bases, with 13 bases lying between them. Germline V gene sequence: CDR1 MRHNA, CDR2 SNTAGT. The CDR3 is 14 amino acids. The CDR3 here is CASSAEPGLYGYTF. The CDR3 DNA is TGTGCCAGCAGTGCCGAACCTGGCCTCTATGGCTACACCTTC.

The V and J genes are TRBV13 and TRBJ1-4; D gene ambiguous. Per germline, CDR1 PRHDT and CDR2 FYEKMQ (reference sequence). CDR3 length: 17 amino acids. V was pared by 4 bases and J by 3 bases, with 18 bases between. This CDR3 is CASSSRTGGLSNEKLFF. The DNA of the CDR3 is TGTGCCAGCAGCTCCCGCACGGGCGGGCTGTCTAATGAAAAACTGTTTTTT.

This chain uses TRBV21-1 with TRBJ1-6. TRBV21-1 constitutes a pseudogene. The CDR3 is 17 amino acids. The CDR3 DNA reads as TGTGCCAGCAGCAAACCCCCGGCTAGCTCCTATAATTCACCCCTCCACTTT. It encodes CASSKPPASSYNSPLHF.

The chain uses TRBV7-9 and TRBJ2-7; TRBD1 aligns across 8 bases. The CDR3 is made up of 15 amino acids. The germline V gene encodes CDR1 SEHNR and CDR2 FQNEAQ (reference sequence). Trimming took 3 bases from V and 5 from J; bases not matched to a gene: 9. CDR3 in amino acids: CASSFNGQGSHEQYF. CDR3 bases: TGTGCCAGCAGCTTTAACGGACAGGGATCCCACGAGCAGTACTTC.

V gene TRBV30 combines with J gene TRBJ2-3, with a possible D match to TRBD2 (7 bases). This CDR3 is 15 amino acids long. V dropped 3 bases and J dropped 0 bases, with 13 bases sitting between them. Germline V gives CDR1 GTSNPN, CDR2 SVGIG (reference sequence). CDR3 in DNA: TGTGCCTGGAGGGGGGGGACAACTAGCACAGATACGCAGTATTTT. Translation: CAWRGGTTSTDTQYF. Full variable domain (outside the CDR3, taken from reference TRBV30 and TRBJ2-3): SQTIHQWPATLVQPVGSPLSLECTVEGTSNPNLYWYRQAAGRGLQLLFYSVGIGQISSEVPQNLSASRPQDRQFILSSKKLLLSDSGFYLCAWRGGTTSTDTQYFGPGTRLTVL.

The gene calls are TRBV19 and TRBJ1-2, with TRBD1 as a possible D gene (6 bases). The CDR3 spans 12 residues. Per germline, CDR1 LNHDA and CDR2 SQIVND (reference sequence). V shed 7 bases and J shed 2 bases, with 8 bases lying between them. CDR3 sequence (DNA): TGTGCCAGTACTGACAGGAACTATGGCTACACCTTC. This sequence encodes CASTDRNYGYTF.

V is TRBV7-2 and J is TRBJ2-1; 8 bases fit TRBD2. The CDR3 spans 16 residues. Germline V gene data show CDR1 as SGHTA and CDR2 as FQGNSA. The ends lost 2 bases at V and 7 bases at J; junction bases unmatched: 10. The CDR3 coding sequence is TGTGCCAGCAGCTTAACGGTGTCGGGGGGGTCAAATGAGCAGTTCTTC. Its translation is CASSLTVSGGSNEQFF.

The chain links TRBV10-2 to TRBJ1-1, with D tentatively TRBD1 (5 bases). Germline V gene sequence: CDR1 WSHSY, CDR2 SAAADI. The CDR3 sequence is 13 residues long. Trimming shortened V by 1 base and J by 6 bases, and 9 bases separated the two germline ends. DNA of the CDR3: TGCGCCAGCAGTGAGTGGGGGGACGCTGAAGCTTTCTTT. Translating it yields CASSEWGDAEAFF.

J is TRBJ2-7 and V is TRBV27; tentative D call: TRBD2 (7 bases). The CDR3 has 13 residues. V dropped 6 bases and J dropped 7 bases, with 16 bases sitting between them. Germline loops: CDR1 MNHEY, CDR2 SMNVEV (reference sequence). The CDR3 loop reads CASSSGGPWEQYF. CDR3 nucleotides: TGTGCCAGCAGCTCGGGGGGCCCCTGGGAGCAGTACTTC.

This chain links TRBV11-2 with TRBJ1-2; 10 bases are a match to TRBD1. Per germline, CDR1 SGHAT and CDR2 FQNNGV. The CDR3 extends over 17 amino acids. V dropped 0 bases and J dropped 4; count of bases not matched to a gene: 8. The CDR3, as DNA: TGTGCCAGCAGCTTAGATATGGGACAGGGGCGAAGCTATGGCTACACCTTC. Translation gives CASSLDMGQGRSYGYTF.

Within the sample, this clone is medium-sized. The V and J genes are TRBV14 and TRBJ2-1, with 9 nucleotides matching TRBD2. The CDR3 covers 17 residues. Germline V gene lookup returns CDR1 SGHDN and CDR2 FVKESK. J lost 5 bases, V lost 0 bases, and 8 bases had no gene match. In DNA form, the CDR3 reads TGTGCCAGCAGCCAAGATGCAAGGCGGGGGGGAAACAATGAGCAGTTCTTC. Protein: CASSQDARRGGNNEQFF.

The CDR3 spells CASSPRGEDYYEQYF. CDR3 DNA: TGTGCCAGTAGTCCCCGGGGAGAGGACTACTACGAGCAGTACTTC. The chain uses TRBV19 and TRBJ2-7, with D perhaps TRBD2 (6 bases). V lost 5 bases and J lost 3, with 17 bases in between. The length of the CDR3 is 15 residues. Germline V gene data show CDR1 as LNHDA and CDR2 as SQIVND (reference sequence).

The rearrangement joins TRBV7-8 to TRBJ2-7; no clear D gene. Trimming shortened V by 5 bases and J by 4 bases, and 9 bases separated the two germline ends. The V gene's germline CDR1 is SGHVS and CDR2 FQNEAQ. CDR3 length: 12 amino acids. The DNA for the CDR3 is TGTGCCAGCAGCACCCAGGATTACGAGCAGTACTTC. It specifies CASSTQDYEQYF. Together with reference TRBV7-8 and TRBJ2-7, the CDR3 gives the full variable domain: GAGVSQSPRYKVAKRGQDVALRCDPISGHVSLFWYQQALGQGPEFLTYFQNEAQLDKSGLPSDRFFAERPEGSVSTLKIQRTQQEDSAVYLCASSTQDYEQYFGPGTRLTVT.

This chain links TRBV12-5 with TRBJ2-7; 7 bases map to TRBD2. CDR1 is LGHNT and CDR2 is FRNRAP in the germline V gene. With V trimmed by 1 base and J by 3 bases, 3 bases remained unmatched. CDR3 length equals 14 residues. In DNA form, the CDR3 reads TGTGCTAGTGGTTTGGGGGGCGGGAGCTACGAGCAGTACTTC. It yields the protein CASGLGGGSYEQYF.

The V gene is TRBV5-1, the J gene TRBJ2-1; 9 nucleotides align to TRBD1. This CDR3 has 15 amino acids. V lost 3 bases to trimming and J lost 1 base; unmatched junction nucleotides: 2. Germline V gives CDR1 SGHRS, CDR2 YFSETQ. The CDR3 is CASSSGQGSYNEQFF. The CDR3 coding sequence is TGCGCCAGCAGCTCGGGACAGGGTTCCTACAATGAGCAGTTCTTC.

This chain connects TRBV12-3 or TRBV12-4 to TRBJ1-1; D uncertain. Trimming stripped 6 bases from V and 0 bases from J, with 5 bases between. This CDR3 is 12 amino acids long. This CDR3 is CASREMNTEAFF. CDR3 sequence (DNA): TGTGCCAGCAGGGAGATGAACACTGAAGCTTTCTTT.

This clone came up once. The chain has TRBV19 and TRBJ2-1; TRBD2 agrees at 13 bases. The length of the CDR3 is 16 residues. Germline assignment: CDR1 LNHDA and CDR2 SQIVND (reference sequence). The junction had 1 base not matched to a gene; V was cut back by 3 bases and J by 2 bases. The CDR3 DNA sequence: TGTGCCAGTAGTATCGGACTAGCGGGGGCCTACAATGAGCAGTTCTTC. This translates into CASSIGLAGAYNEQFF.

The chain uses TRBV30 and TRBJ2-5; D is possibly TRBD1 (6 bases). Trimming took off 0 bases at V and 1 base at J, with 15 bases between the two ends. The CDR3 is 16 amino acids. Per germline, CDR1 GTSNPN and CDR2 SVGIG (reference sequence). CDR3 sequence (DNA): TGTGCCTGGAGTGTTACGTGGGGGACACCCCAAGAGACCCAGTACTTC. It is translated as CAWSVTWGTPQETQYF.

This chain links TRBV21-1 with TRBJ1-4. TRBV21-1 is noted as a pseudogene. This CDR3 is built from 16 residues. The CDR3: CASSKAHGTTNEKLFF. Written as DNA, the CDR3 is TGTGCCAGCAGCAAAGCGCACGGGACAACTAATGAAAAACTGTTTTTT.

This chain connects TRBV5-6 to TRBJ1-5, with 9 bases fitting TRBD1. J gave up 11 bases and V 1 base, and 4 bases lay outside the gene matches. CDR1 and CDR2 from the germline V gene are SGHDT and YYEEEE. This CDR3 has 13 residues. Here the CDR3 DNA reads TGTGCCAGCAGCTTGTACAGGGGGCTTTCCCAGCATTTT. Amino acid sequence: CASSLYRGLSQHF.

The chain carries TRBV24-1 and TRBJ2-5, with 7 bases aligning to TRBD1. Per the germline V gene, CDR1 is KGHDR and CDR2 is SFDVKD. Unmatched junction bases numbered 8, after V lost 4 bases and J lost 4 bases. The length of the CDR3 is 15 residues. The CDR3 spells CATSEVRTGRETQYF. In nucleotides, the CDR3 is TGTGCCACCAGTGAAGTTCGGACAGGTCGAGAGACCCAGTACTTC.

The sample holds a few counts of this clone. V usage is TRBV4-3 and J usage is TRBJ2-7, with D perhaps matching TRBD2 (5 bases). Trimming cost V 2 bases and J 6 bases, with 14 bases left between them. The CDR3 length is 14 residues. The germline V gene has CDR1 LGHNA and CDR2 YSLEER. The CDR3 sequence is CASSQSNEGVEQYF. CDR3 DNA: TGCGCCAGCAGCCAATCCAATGAGGGTGTCGAGCAGTACTTC.

The CDR3 DNA sequence: TGTGCCAGCAGTTCCGGGACAGGCTCTTTCTACACCTTC. This gives the protein CASSSGTGSFYTF. This chain links TRBV5-6 with TRBJ1-2; 8 bases line up with TRBD1. Per the germline V gene, CDR1 is SGHDT and CDR2 is YYEEEE. The CDR3 is 13 amino acids. The trim removed 5 bases at V and 10 bases at J, leaving 10 bases unmatched.

The chain links TRBV9 to TRBJ1-2; 7 nucleotides align to TRBD1. Germline V gene data show CDR1 as SGDLS and CDR2 as YYNGEE. The ends lost 6 bases at V and 0 bases at J; junction bases unmatched: 5. The CDR3 runs 14 residues. DNA for the CDR3: TGTGCCAGCAAGAGACAGGGCTCTAACTATGGCTACACCTTC. Its protein product is CASKRQGSNYGYTF. Drawing the rest from reference TRBV9 and TRBJ1-2, the complete variable domain is DSGVTQTPKHLITATGQRVTLRCSPRSGDLSVYWYQQSLDQGLQFLIQYYNGEERAKGNILERFSAQQFPDLHSELNLSSLELGDSALYFCASKRQGSNYGYTFGSGTRLTVV.

This chain links TRBV30 with TRBJ2-3; 10 positions agree with TRBD1. Germline CDR1 reads GTSNPN; CDR2 reads SVGIG (reference sequence). J was trimmed by 5 bases and V by 2 bases; bases with no gene match: 7. The CDR3 loop spans 15 amino acids. This CDR3 reads CAWSPGQGRGDTQYF. CDR3 DNA: TGTGCCTGGAGTCCGGGACAGGGGCGAGGAGATACGCAGTATTTT. The entire variable domain, with the rest obtained from reference TRBV30 and TRBJ2-3, is as follows: SQTIHQWPATLVQPVGSPLSLECTVEGTSNPNLYWYRQAAGRGLQLLFYSVGIGQISSEVPQNLSASRPQDRQFILSSKKLLLSDSGFYLCAWSPGQGRGDTQYFGPGTRLTVL.

The chain recombines TRBV19 with TRBJ1-1, with D maybe TRBD1 (6 bases). Deletions cut 7 bases from V and 0 bases from J, with 9 bases between. CDR3 length: 13 amino acids. Germline-derived CDR1 and CDR2 are LNHDA and SQIVND (reference sequence). Here the CDR3 reads CASIDRLNTEAFF. The CDR3 nucleotides read TGTGCCAGTATCGACAGGCTGAACACTGAAGCTTTCTTT.

CDR3 DNA: TGTGCCAGTAGTATCGGGACAGGGGAGATGCCCCAGCATTTT. Amino acids: CASSIGTGEMPQHF. V and J are TRBV19 and TRBJ1-5, with 10 bases matching TRBD1. The trim removed 3 bases at V and 9 bases at J, leaving 5 bases unmatched. Germline assignment: CDR1 LNHDA and CDR2 SQIVND (reference sequence). This CDR3 has 14 amino acids.

This clone was seen a few times. The chain joins TRBV4-3 to TRBJ1-5; D is ambiguous. V dropped 1 base and J dropped 5 bases, with 12 bases sitting between them. Germline CDR1 LGHNA, CDR2 YSLEER. The CDR3 loop spans 15 amino acids. In DNA, the CDR3 is TGCGCCAGCAGCCAAGGTCTGGAGGCGGATCAGCCCCAGCATTTT. Encoded protein: CASSQGLEADQPQHF.